The 21 T cell receptor beta chains below were found in one sample sequenced in a study of shared clonotypes between healthy human individuals. TCRdb keeps only in-frame clones here, not all; method: immunoSEQ multiplex PCR. This sample has more than 2 million clones, with 95% found just once. The sample comprised naive CD4+ T cells sorted from blood. The sample's subset: CD45RA+ positively selected. These receptors were taken from a man aged 18 to 35 in good health.

CDR3 DNA: TGTGCCAGCAGCGCGTCGGGGACAGGGACCCAACAAAAACTGTTTTTT. It encodes CASSASGTGTQQKLFF. The V and J genes are TRBV7-9 and TRBJ1-4, with 9 bases that match TRBD1. Trimming took 5 bases from V and 9 from J; bases not matched to a gene: 13. This CDR3 contains 16 residues. Germline assignment: CDR1 SEHNR and CDR2 FQNEAQ (reference sequence).

V usage is TRBV5-1 and J usage is TRBJ1-4; D may be TRBD1 (6 bases). This CDR3 has 16 amino acids. The germline V and J ends were trimmed by 0 bases and 4 bases, with 13 bases remaining between them. CDR1 SGHRS and CDR2 YFSETQ come from the germline V gene. In DNA, the CDR3 is TGCGCCAGCAGCTTGGTTCCCGGACAGTTTAATGAAAAACTGTTTTTT. This encodes CASSLVPGQFNEKLFF. The variable domain in full, completed from reference TRBV5-1 and TRBJ1-4, reads KAGVTQTPRYLIKTRGQQVTLSCSPISGHRSVSWYQQTPGQGLQFLFEYFSETQRNKGNFPGRFSGRQFSNSRSEMNVSTLELGDSALYLCASSLVPGQFNEKLFFGSGTQLSVL.

J is TRBJ1-2 and V is TRBV6-1, with TRBD1 matching over 7 bases. From germline, CDR1 is MNHNS and CDR2 SASEGT. This CDR3 is built from 13 residues. Trimming took 3 bases from V and 6 from J; bases not matched to a gene: 4. Here the CDR3 reads CASSENTGDGYTF. The CDR3 bases are TGTGCCAGCAGTGAGAACACAGGGGATGGCTACACCTTC.

The chain has TRBV7-2 and TRBJ1-2; no definite D call. V dropped 0 bases and J dropped 8 bases, with 10 bases sitting between them. This CDR3 contains 13 residues. Germline CDR1 is SGHTA and CDR2 is FQGNSA. DNA for the CDR3: TGTGCCAGCAGCTTAGCGCCGGGGAACGGCTACACCTTC. Translation gives CASSLAPGNGYTF.

The CDR3 DNA follows: TGTGCCAGCAGCTTGGTCAGCAGGGAAGAGACCCAGTACTTC. Translation: CASSLVSREETQYF. The chain links TRBV5-5 to TRBJ2-5, with TRBD1 as a possible D gene (5 bases). This CDR3 is built from 14 residues. The V gene's germline CDR1 is SGHKS and CDR2 YYEKEE (reference sequence). The V and J ends lost 0 bases and 3 bases respectively, with 9 bases between them.

This clone was observed a single time. The chain carries TRBV6-5 and TRBJ1-1; a weak D match, TRBD1 (6 bases). Trimming shortened V by 5 bases and J by 9 bases, and 16 bases separated the two germline ends. The length of the CDR3 is 13 residues. Germline CDR1 is MNHEY and CDR2 is SVGAGI. The DNA for the CDR3 is TGTGCCAGCAGTCCCTTAGGGGGTGTTAAAGCTTTCTTT. This encodes CASSPLGGVKAFF.

The chain has TRBV9 and TRBJ2-7; tentative D call: TRBD2 (6 bases). CDR3 size: 12 residues. Trimming took off 4 bases at V and 9 bases at J, with 14 bases between the two ends. Germline CDR1 and CDR2: SGDLS and YYNGEE. As DNA, the CDR3 is TGTGCCAGCAGCCCCGACTGGGGAGGGCAGTACTTC. Protein sequence: CASSPDWGGQYF. Full variable domain (remainder filled in from reference TRBV9 and TRBJ2-7): DSGVTQTPKHLITATGQRVTLRCSPRSGDLSVYWYQQSLDQGLQFLIQYYNGEERAKGNILERFSAQQFPDLHSELNLSSLELGDSALYFCASSPDWGGQYFGPGTRLTVT.

The V call is TRBV6-6, the J call TRBJ1-2, with 9 bases identical to TRBD1. J gave up 3 bases and V 6 bases, and 5 bases lay outside the gene matches. The germline CDR1 and CDR2 sequences are MNHNY and SVGAGI (reference sequence). CDR3 size: 14 residues. CDR3 DNA sequence: TGTGCCAGCAGGGGACAGGGAGCTGACTATGGCTACACCTTC. Protein sequence: CASRGQGADYGYTF.

The CDR3, as DNA: TGTGCCAGTAGTATTATGCCAGGGGACTATGGCTACACCTTC. Protein sequence: CASSIMPGDYGYTF. V usage is TRBV19 and J usage is TRBJ1-2; D possibly corresponds to TRBD1 (6 bases). V lost 3 bases to trimming and J lost 3 bases, with 11 bases between them. The CDR3 is 14 residues long. Germline V gene sequence: CDR1 LNHDA, CDR2 SQIVND (reference sequence).

This rearrangement joins TRBV7-9 to TRBJ2-5; 10 bases match TRBD2. This CDR3 region has 18 residues. Germline trimming cut 1 base from V and 2 bases from J; bases unmatched to any gene: 10. CDR1 and CDR2 from the germline V gene are SEHNR and FQNEAQ (reference sequence). CDR3 in amino acids: CASSLVGLAGVGQETQYF. CDR3 coding DNA: TGTGCCAGCAGCTTAGTCGGGCTAGCGGGAGTTGGGCAAGAGACCCAGTACTTC.

This clone was seen more than once but under ten times. The chain has TRBV30 and TRBJ1-5; D may be TRBD1 (6 bases). Germline V gene sequence: CDR1 GTSNPN, CDR2 SVGIG (reference sequence). This CDR3 is built from 13 residues. The V end was cut by 4 bases, the J end by 5 bases, with 12 bases between. In nucleotides, the CDR3 is TGTGCCTGGAAACGACAGGAAGATCAGCCCCAGCATTTT. This translates into CAWKRQEDQPQHF.

The chain uses TRBV9 and TRBJ2-3, with D uncertain. CDR3 length equals 15 residues. Trimming took off 0 bases at V and 3 bases at J, with 11 bases between the two ends. Germline-derived CDR1 and CDR2 are SGDLS and YYNGEE. The CDR3 here is CASSVGASATDTQYF. CDR3 bases: TGTGCCAGCAGCGTAGGGGCATCGGCAACAGATACGCAGTATTTT.

The V call is TRBV2, the J call TRBJ1-5; the match to TRBD1 covers 8 bases. The CDR3 totals 14 residues. The germline V gene has CDR1 SNHLY and CDR2 FYNNEI. Unmatched junction bases numbered 7, after V lost 6 bases and J lost 6 bases. DNA of the CDR3: TGTGCCAGCAGGGGACAGGTGGCCAGTCAGCCCCAGCATTTT. This codes for CASRGQVASQPQHF.

As for this clone: The same CDR3 arises from other DNA sequences in this sample as well. The genes are TRBV5-1 and TRBJ1-6; D not certain. Germline values: CDR1 SGHRS, CDR2 YFSETQ. The V and J ends lost 0 bases and 6 bases respectively, with 7 bases between them. CDR3 size: 14 residues. The DNA of the CDR3 is TGCGCCAGCAGCTTGGAACGGGGTAATTCACCCCTCCACTTT. Its protein product is CASSLERGNSPLHF. Full variable domain (outside the CDR3, taken from reference TRBV5-1 and TRBJ1-6): KAGVTQTPRYLIKTRGQQVTLSCSPISGHRSVSWYQQTPGQGLQFLFEYFSETQRNKGNFPGRFSGRQFSNSRSEMNVSTLELGDSALYLCASSLERGNSPLHFGNGTRLTVT.

The chain carries TRBV18 and TRBJ1-1, with 7 nucleotides matching TRBD1. The J segment lost 5 bases and the V segment lost 0 bases, leaving 6 bases of the junction unmatched. In germline, CDR1 is KGHSH, CDR2 LQKENI. This CDR3 contains 15 residues. The CDR3 DNA is TGTGCCAGCTCACCACCCCAGGGGGTAAGGACTGAAGCTTTCTTT. Its protein product is CASSPPQGVRTEAFF.

The rearrangement joins TRBV7-9 to TRBJ2-5, with a weak D call TRBD2 (6 bases). Per germline, CDR1 SEHNR and CDR2 FQNEAQ (reference sequence). CDR3 length equals 14 residues. V was clipped by 1 base and J by 3 bases, with 9 bases between them. In DNA, the CDR3 is TGTGCCAGCAGCTTAGTAGGAGGGGAAGAGACCCAGTACTTC. It specifies CASSLVGGEETQYF.

As concerns this clone: Other DNA variants within this sample encode the same CDR3. The chain carries TRBV5-1 and TRBJ2-5; TRBD2 aligns across 7 bases. CDR1 is SGHRS, CDR2 YFSETQ, per germline. With 4 bases clipped from V and 4 bases from J, the junction kept 4 bases outside the gene matches. The CDR3 runs to 13 residues. The CDR3 coding sequence is TGCGCCAGCAGCCTAGTAGCGGGAGAGACCCAGTACTTC. Encoded protein: CASSLVAGETQYF.

Turning to this clone: The junction differs from germline at one of its ends, possibly a read error. The chain employs TRBV7-9 and TRBJ1-1; D may be TRBD1 (5 bases). The CDR3 runs 14 residues. In germline, CDR1 is SEHNR, CDR2 FQNEAQ (reference sequence). CDR3 protein: CACSPGPVNTEAFF. The CDR3 DNA reads TGTGCCTGCAGCCCGGGGCCTGTGAACACTGAAGCTTTCTTT.

The rearrangement uses TRBV23-1 and TRBJ2-7; TRBD1 or TRBD2 may be the D gene (5 bases each). TRBV23-1 is noted as an ORF with a role that remains uncertain. The V gene lost 3 bases and the J gene lost 1 base, with 16 bases spanning the gap. This CDR3 is built from 16 residues. CDR3 nucleotide sequence: TGCGCCAGCAGTCAGTTCCGGGACGGCCAATCCTACGAGCAGTACTTC. It encodes CASSQFRDGQSYEQYF.

This chain links TRBV2 with TRBJ1-1; D remains unclear. The germline V gene has CDR1 SNHLY and CDR2 FYNNEI. V gave up 3 bases and J gave up 4 bases, with 3 bases separating them. The CDR3 has 11 amino acids. CDR3: CASSDVTEAFF. CDR3 in DNA: TGTGCCAGCAGTGATGTCACTGAAGCTTTCTTT.

V usage is TRBV2 and J usage is TRBJ2-5; TRBD1 aligns across 12 bases. The J call could be wrong; TRBJ2-7 is a better fit for the DNA end. Germline CDR1 is SNHLY and CDR2 is FYNNEI. CDR3 size: 15 residues. This chain's CDR3 is CASSATGTGGDEQYF. The DNA of the CDR3 is TGTGCCAGCAGCGCAACCGGGACAGGGGGCGACGAGCAGTACTTC.